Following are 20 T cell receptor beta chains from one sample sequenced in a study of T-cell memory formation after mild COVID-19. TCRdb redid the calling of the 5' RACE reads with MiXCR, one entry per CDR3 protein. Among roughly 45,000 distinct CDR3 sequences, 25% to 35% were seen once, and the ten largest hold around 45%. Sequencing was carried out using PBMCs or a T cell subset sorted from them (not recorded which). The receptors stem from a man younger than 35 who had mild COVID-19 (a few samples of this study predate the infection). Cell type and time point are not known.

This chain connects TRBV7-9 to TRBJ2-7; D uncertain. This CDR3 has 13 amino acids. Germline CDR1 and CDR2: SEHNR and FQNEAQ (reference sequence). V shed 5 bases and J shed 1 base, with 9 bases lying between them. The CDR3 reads CASSEPGSYEQYV. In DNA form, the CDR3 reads TGTGCCAGCAGCGAACCGGGTTCCTACGAGCAGTACGTC.

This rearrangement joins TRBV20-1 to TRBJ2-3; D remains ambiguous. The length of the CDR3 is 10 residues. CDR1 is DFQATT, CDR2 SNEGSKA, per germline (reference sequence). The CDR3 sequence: CSPSTDTQYF. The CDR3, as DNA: TGCAGCCCAAGCACAGATACGCAGTATTTT.

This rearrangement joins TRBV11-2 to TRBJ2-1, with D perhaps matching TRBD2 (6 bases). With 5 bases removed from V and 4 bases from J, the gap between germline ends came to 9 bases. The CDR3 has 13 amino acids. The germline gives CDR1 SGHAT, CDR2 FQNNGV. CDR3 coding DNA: TGTGCCAGCAGCGCCGGGACTTACAATGAGCAGTTCTTC. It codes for CASSAGTYNEQFF.

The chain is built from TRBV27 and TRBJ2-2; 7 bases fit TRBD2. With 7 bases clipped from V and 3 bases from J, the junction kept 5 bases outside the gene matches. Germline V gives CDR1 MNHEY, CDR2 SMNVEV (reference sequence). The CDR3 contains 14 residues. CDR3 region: CASTSGKHTGELFF. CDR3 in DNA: TGTGCCAGCACTAGCGGTAAACACACCGGGGAGCTGTTTTTT.

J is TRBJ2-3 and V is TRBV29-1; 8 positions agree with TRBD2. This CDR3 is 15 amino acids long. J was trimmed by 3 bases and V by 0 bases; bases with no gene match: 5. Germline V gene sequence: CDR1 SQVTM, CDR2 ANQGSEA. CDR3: CSVEDQGGRTDTQYF. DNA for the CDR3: TGCAGCGTTGAAGATCAGGGCGGGAGGACAGATACGCAGTATTTT.

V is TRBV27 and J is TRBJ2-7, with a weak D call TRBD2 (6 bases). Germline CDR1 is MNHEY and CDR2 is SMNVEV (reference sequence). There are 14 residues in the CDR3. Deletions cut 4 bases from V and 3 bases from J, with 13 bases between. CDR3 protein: CASSYRGTVYEQYF. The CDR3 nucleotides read TGTGCCAGCAGTTACCGGGGGACGGTCTACGAGCAGTACTTC.

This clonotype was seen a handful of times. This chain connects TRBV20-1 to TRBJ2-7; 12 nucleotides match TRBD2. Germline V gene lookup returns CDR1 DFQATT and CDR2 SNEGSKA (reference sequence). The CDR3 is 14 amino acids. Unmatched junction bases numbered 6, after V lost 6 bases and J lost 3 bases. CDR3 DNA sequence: TGCAGTGCCCAGACTAGCGGGGGTCTCTACGAGCAGTACTTC. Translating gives CSAQTSGGLYEQYF.

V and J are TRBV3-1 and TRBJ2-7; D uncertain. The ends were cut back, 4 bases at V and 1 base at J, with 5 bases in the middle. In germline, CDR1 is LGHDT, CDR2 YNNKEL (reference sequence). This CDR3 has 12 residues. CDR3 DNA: TGTGCCAGCAGCCTCCAGTCCTACGAGCAGTACTTC. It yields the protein CASSLQSYEQYF.

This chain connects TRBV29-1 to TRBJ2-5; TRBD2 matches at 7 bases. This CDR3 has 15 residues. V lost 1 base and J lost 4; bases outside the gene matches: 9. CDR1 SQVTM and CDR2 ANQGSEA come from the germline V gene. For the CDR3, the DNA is TGCAGCGTTGAAGCAGGGCGCGGGAGAGGAGAGACCCAGTACTTC. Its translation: CSVEAGRGRGETQYF. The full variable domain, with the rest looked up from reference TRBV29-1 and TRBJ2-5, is SAVISQKPSRDICQRGTSLTIQCQVDSQVTMMFWYRQQPGQSLTLIATANQGSEATYESGFVIDKFPISRPNLTFSTLTVSNMSPEDSSIYLCSVEAGRGRGETQYFGPGTRLLVL.

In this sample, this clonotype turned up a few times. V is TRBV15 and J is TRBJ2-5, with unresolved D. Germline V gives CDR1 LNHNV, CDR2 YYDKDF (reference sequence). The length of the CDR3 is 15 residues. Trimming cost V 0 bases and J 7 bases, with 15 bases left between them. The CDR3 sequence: CATSRDPAAGGTQYF. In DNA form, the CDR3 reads TGTGCCACCAGCAGAGATCCCGCGGCCGGCGGGACCCAGTACTTC.

CDR3 amino acids: CASSHEGPSGVNTEAFF. CDR3 coding DNA: TGCGCCAGCAGCCATGAGGGCCCGTCGGGGGTGAACACTGAAGCTTTCTTT. This chain connects TRBV4-3 to TRBJ1-1; possibly TRBD1 for D (5 bases). The CDR3 is 17 residues long. Trimming pared 3 bases from V and 0 bases from J, leaving 17 bases between. Germline CDR1 LGHNA, CDR2 YSLEER.

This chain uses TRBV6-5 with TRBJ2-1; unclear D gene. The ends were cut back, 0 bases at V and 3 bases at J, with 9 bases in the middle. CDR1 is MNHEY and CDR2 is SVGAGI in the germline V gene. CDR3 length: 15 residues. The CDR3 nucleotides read TGTGCCAGCAGTTACTCGATCAGTGGCTACAATGAGCAGTTCTTC. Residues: CASSYSISGYNEQFF.

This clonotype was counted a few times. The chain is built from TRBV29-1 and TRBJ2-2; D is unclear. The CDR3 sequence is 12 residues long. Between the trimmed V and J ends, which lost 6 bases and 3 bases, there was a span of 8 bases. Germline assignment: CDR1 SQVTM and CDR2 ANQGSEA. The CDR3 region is CSVPLYTGELFF. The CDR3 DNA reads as TGCAGCGTCCCCCTATACACCGGGGAGCTGTTTTTT.

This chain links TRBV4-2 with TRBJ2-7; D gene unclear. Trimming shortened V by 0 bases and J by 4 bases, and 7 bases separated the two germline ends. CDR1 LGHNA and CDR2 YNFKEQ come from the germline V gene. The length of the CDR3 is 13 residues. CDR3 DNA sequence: TGTGCCAGCAGCCAAGAGTGGGGTTACGAGCAGTACGTC. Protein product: CASSQEWGYEQYV.

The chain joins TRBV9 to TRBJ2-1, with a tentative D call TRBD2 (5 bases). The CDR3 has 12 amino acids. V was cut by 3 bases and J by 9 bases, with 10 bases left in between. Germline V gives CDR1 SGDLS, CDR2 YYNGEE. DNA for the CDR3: TGTGCCAGCAGCGGTCCGGGAACTGAGCAGTTCTTC. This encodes CASSGPGTEQFF.

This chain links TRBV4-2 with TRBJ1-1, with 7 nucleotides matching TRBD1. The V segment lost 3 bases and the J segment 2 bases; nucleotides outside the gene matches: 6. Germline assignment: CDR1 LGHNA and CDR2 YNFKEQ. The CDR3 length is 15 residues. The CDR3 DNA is TGTGCCAGCAGCCAGATACAGGGGACAAACACTGAAGCTTTCTTT. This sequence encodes CASSQIQGTNTEAFF.

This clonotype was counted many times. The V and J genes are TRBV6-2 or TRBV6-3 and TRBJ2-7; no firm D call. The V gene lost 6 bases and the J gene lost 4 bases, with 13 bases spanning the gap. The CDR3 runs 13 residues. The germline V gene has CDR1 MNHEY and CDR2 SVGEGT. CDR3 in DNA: TGTGCCAGCAGGCGGCAGGACCGTTACGAGCAGTACGTC. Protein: CASRRQDRYEQYV.

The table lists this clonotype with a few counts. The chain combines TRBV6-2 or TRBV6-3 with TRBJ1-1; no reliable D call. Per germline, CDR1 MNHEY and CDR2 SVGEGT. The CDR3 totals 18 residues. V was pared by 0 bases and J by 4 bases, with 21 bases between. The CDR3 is CASSYSSGGISAGTEAFF. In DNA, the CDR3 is TGTGCCAGCAGTTACTCGAGCGGTGGAATTTCGGCAGGCACTGAAGCTTTCTTT.

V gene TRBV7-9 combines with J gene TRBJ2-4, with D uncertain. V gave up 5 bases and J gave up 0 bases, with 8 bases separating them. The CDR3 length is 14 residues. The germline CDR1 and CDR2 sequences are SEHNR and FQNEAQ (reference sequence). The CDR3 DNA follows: TGTGCCAGCAGCGCGACTCCAGCCAAAAACATTCAGTACTTC. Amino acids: CASSATPAKNIQYF. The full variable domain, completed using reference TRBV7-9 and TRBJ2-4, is DTGVSQNPRHKITKRGQNVTFRCDPISEHNRLYWYRQTLGQGPEFLTYFQNEAQLEKSRLLSDRFSAERPKGSFSTLEIQRTEQGDSAMYLCASSATPAKNIQYFGAGTRLSVL.

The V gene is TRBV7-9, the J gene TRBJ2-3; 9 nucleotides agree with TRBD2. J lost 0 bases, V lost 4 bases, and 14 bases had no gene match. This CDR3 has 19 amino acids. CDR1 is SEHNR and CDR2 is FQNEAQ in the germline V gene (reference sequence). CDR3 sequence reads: CASSSFLRLAVPSTDTQYF. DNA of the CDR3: TGTGCCAGCAGCTCCTTTCTCCGACTAGCGGTACCTAGCACAGATACGCAGTATTTT.